The 5 T cell receptor beta chains below come from one sample, sequenced in a study of T-cell reconstitution after alpha-beta-depleted transplantation in children. TCRbeta library preparation incorporated unique molecular identifiers. TCRdb re-called the PCR reads through MiXCR, storing one row per CDR3 protein. The sample carries around 200,000 distinct CDR3 sequences, 17% recorded once. This specimen was PBMCs, mostly from graft donor cells, taken 360 days after TCRalphabeta/CD19-depleted stem cell transplant. These receptors came from a male patient aged 2-15 years who had a stem cell transplant for acute lymphoblastic leukemia, so the T cells may come from the graft donor.

In its sample, this clonotype was seen a few times. The rearrangement joins TRBV4-1 to TRBJ2-3; TRBD2 is a possible D gene (5 bases). The CDR3 has 16 residues. The V gene lost 4 bases and the J gene lost 0 bases, with 14 bases spanning the gap. Germline V lookup: CDR1 MGHRA, CDR2 YSYEKL. The CDR3 sequence: CASSLRTASSTDTQYF. The CDR3, as DNA: TGCGCCAGCAGCCTCCGGACTGCCTCTAGCACAGATACGCAGTATTTT.

This clonotype was counted ten times or more. The chain recombines TRBV5-1 with TRBJ2-3; 8 bases map to TRBD2. J lost 2 bases, V lost 4 bases, and 6 bases had no gene match. This CDR3 is built from 15 residues. The germline gives CDR1 SGHRS, CDR2 YFSETQ. As DNA, the CDR3 is TGCGCCAGCAGCACGGGGGGGCCAGTCACAGATACGCAGTATTTT. Translated, it gives CASSTGGPVTDTQYF.

In its sample, this clonotype was seen many times. The chain recombines TRBV2 with TRBJ2-3; D call uncertain. CDR3 length: 11 amino acids. The V gene's germline CDR1 is SNHLY and CDR2 FYNNEI. Trimming took 8 bases from V and 2 from J, leaving 5 bases between them. This CDR3 is CASCPTDTQYF. The CDR3 nucleotides read TGTGCCAGCTGCCCCACAGATACGCAGTATTTT.

This clonotype showed up just a few times. The gene calls are TRBV12-3 or TRBV12-4 and TRBJ2-3, with D perhaps TRBD1 or TRBD2 (5 bases each). The germline V and J ends were trimmed by 4 bases and 3 bases, with 23 bases remaining between them. The CDR3 length is 18 residues. This CDR3 is CASSYLAGAPLGTDTQYF. CDR3 nucleotides: TGTGCCAGCAGTTACCTAGCCGGGGCCCCATTAGGGACAGATACGCAGTATTTT.

The V gene is TRBV20-1, the J gene TRBJ2-3; 9 bases line up with TRBD2. The germline gives CDR1 DFQATT, CDR2 SNEGSKA (reference sequence). The CDR3 has 17 residues. V lost 4 bases and J lost 1; bases outside the gene matches: 12. The CDR3, as DNA: TGCAGTGCTAAACGACAAAGCGGGGGGCTACGCACAGATACGCAGTATTTT. It specifies CSAKRQSGGLRTDTQYF.